A selection of T cell receptor beta chains follows, all from one sample in a study of cytomegalovirus exposure and HLA in healthy donors. Sequencing used immunoSEQ multiplex PCR; TCRdb keeps in-frame clones, though not all of them. Here the sample spans approximately 140,000 clones, roughly three quarters being singletons. Source material: PBMCs. All receptors come from a human donor in good health. Each CDR3 is given with its conserved first and last residue. The D gene is left open where the match is weak. Clone size is stated in some rows and not others, as once, few, many or a class when expanded.

v_call: TRBV14
j_call: TRBJ1-6
clone_size: NA
d_call: TRBD1
cdr3_aa: CASSLRDRFNSPLHF
cdr3_nt: TGTGCCAGCAGCCTCCGGGACAGATTCAATTCACCCCTCCACTTT

v_call: TRBV15
j_call: TRBJ1-1
clone_size: NA
d_call: NA
cdr3_aa: CATSRAGNTEAFF
cdr3_nt: TGTGCCACCAGCAGAGCAGGGAACACTGAAGCTTTCTTT

v_call: TRBV5-4
j_call: TRBJ2-3
clone_size: NA
d_call: NA
cdr3_aa: CASSPSGGGSDTQYF
cdr3_nt: TGTGCCAGCAGCCCTTCGGGGGGCGGGTCAGATACGCAGTATTTT

v_call: TRBV28
j_call: TRBJ2-7
clone_size: NA
d_call: TRBD2
cdr3_aa: CASVSGALHGQYF
cdr3_nt: TGTGCCAGCGTTAGCGGGGCCCTTCACGGGCAGTACTTC

v_call: TRBV9
j_call: TRBJ2-1
clone_size: NA
d_call: NA
cdr3_aa: CASSVGLGPSEQFF
cdr3_nt: TGTGCCAGCAGCGTAGGGCTAGGTCCGAGTGAGCAGTTCTTC

v_call: TRBV29-1
j_call: TRBJ1-5
clone_size: NA
d_call: NA
cdr3_aa: CSVESGSNQPQHF
cdr3_nt: TGCAGCGTTGAGAGCGGGAGCAATCAGCCCCAGCATTTT

v_call: TRBV14
j_call: TRBJ2-3
clone_size: NA
d_call: TRBD2
cdr3_aa: CASSQFGGADTQYF
cdr3_nt: TGTGCCAGCAGCCAATTCGGGGGGGCAGATACGCAGTATTTT

v_call: TRBV11-2
j_call: TRBJ2-4
clone_size: NA
d_call: NA
cdr3_aa: CASSLDSVLSYTLAKNIQYF
cdr3_nt: TGTGCCAGCAGCTTAGATTCGGTGTTGAGCTATACCCTAGCCAAAAACATTCAGTACTTC

v_call: TRBV7-8
j_call: TRBJ1-3
clone_size: NA
d_call: NA
cdr3_aa: CASSPGAGNTIYF
cdr3_nt: TGTGCCAGCAGCCCCGGTGCTGGAAACACCATATATTTT

v_call: TRBV19
j_call: TRBJ2-1
clone_size: NA
d_call: NA
cdr3_aa: CASSSFSSYNEQFF
cdr3_nt: TGTGCCAGTAGTAGTTTCAGCTCCTACAATGAGCAGTTCTTC

v_call: TRBV30
j_call: TRBJ1-1
clone_size: NA
d_call: NA
cdr3_aa: CAWSYSEMNTEAFF
cdr3_nt: TGTGCCTGGAGTTACAGTGAAATGAACACTGAAGCTTTCTTT

v_call: TRBV6-1
j_call: TRBJ1-1
clone_size: NA
d_call: NA
cdr3_aa: CASKESANTEAFF
cdr3_nt: TGTGCCAGCAAGGAGTCGGCTAACACTGAAGCTTTCTTT

v_call: TRBV5-1
j_call: TRBJ1-4
clone_size: NA
d_call: TRBD1
cdr3_aa: CASSSGQVNEKLFF
cdr3_nt: TGCGCCAGCAGCTCGGGACAGGTTAATGAAAAACTGTTTTTT

v_call: TRBV14
j_call: TRBJ2-7
clone_size: NA
d_call: NA
cdr3_aa: CASSLTGSHEQYF
cdr3_nt: TGTGCCAGCAGCCTCACGGGGTCCCACGAGCAGTACTTC

v_call: TRBV6-5
j_call: TRBJ2-7
clone_size: NA
d_call: NA
cdr3_aa: CASSYSGQGSQNEQYF
cdr3_nt: TGTGCCAGCAGTTACTCGGGGCAGGGGAGCCAGAACGAGCAGTACTTC

v_call: TRBV30
j_call: TRBJ2-1
clone_size: NA
d_call: TRBD2
cdr3_aa: CAWSVLSGGEQFF
cdr3_nt: TGTGCCTGGAGTGTACTTAGCGGGGGTGAGCAGTTCTTC

v_call: TRBV5-4
j_call: TRBJ2-7
clone_size: NA
d_call: NA
cdr3_aa: CASSRSTGSDEQYF
cdr3_nt: TGTGCCAGCAGCAGATCCACCGGGAGCGACGAGCAGTACTTC

v_call: TRBV5-1
j_call: TRBJ1-6
clone_size: once
d_call: TRBD1
cdr3_aa: CASREGAQNSPLHF
cdr3_nt: TGCGCCAGCAGGGAGGGGGCGCAAAATTCACCCCTCCACTTT

v_call: TRBV5-1
j_call: TRBJ2-3
clone_size: NA
d_call: NA
cdr3_aa: CASSEGGHLTDTQYF
cdr3_nt: TGCGCCAGCAGCGAAGGCGGACACTTAACAGATACGCAGTATTTT

v_call: TRBV7-2
j_call: TRBJ2-7
clone_size: NA
d_call: NA
cdr3_aa: CASSTTSRGSYEQYF
cdr3_nt: TGTGCCAGCAGCACAACTAGCAGAGGATCCTACGAGCAGTACTTC

v_call: TRBV7-3
j_call: TRBJ2-3
clone_size: NA
d_call: TRBD2
cdr3_aa: CASSSGLAGDTQYF
cdr3_nt: TGTGCCAGCAGCTCGGGACTAGCGGGAGATACGCAGTATTTT

v_call: TRBV15
j_call: TRBJ1-1
clone_size: NA
d_call: TRBD1
cdr3_aa: CATRNRGLTEAFF
cdr3_nt: TGTGCCACCAGGAACAGGGGTCTCACTGAAGCTTTCTTT

v_call: TRBV7-2
j_call: TRBJ2-2
clone_size: NA
d_call: TRBD2
cdr3_aa: CASSLPTSGGNTGELFF
cdr3_nt: TGTGCCAGCAGCTTACCTACTAGCGGGGGGAACACCGGGGAGCTGTTTTTT

v_call: TRBV28
j_call: TRBJ1-5
clone_size: NA
d_call: TRBD1
cdr3_aa: CASGRQGNQPQHF
cdr3_nt: TGTGCCAGCGGGAGACAGGGGAATCAGCCCCAGCATTTT

v_call: TRBV5-4
j_call: TRBJ2-1
clone_size: few
d_call: NA
cdr3_aa: CASSLGLEQFF
cdr3_nt: TGTGCCAGCAGCTTGGGACTAGAGCAGTTCTTC

v_call: TRBV18
j_call: TRBJ1-5
clone_size: NA
d_call: TRBD1
cdr3_aa: CASSTGGQPQHF
cdr3_nt: TGTGCCAGCTCAACAGGGGGTCAGCCCCAGCATTTT

v_call: TRBV9
j_call: TRBJ2-6
clone_size: NA
d_call: NA
cdr3_aa: CASSVAEAGANVLTF
cdr3_nt: TGTGCCAGCAGCGTAGCGGAGGCTGGGGCCAACGTCCTGACTTTC

v_call: TRBV5-4
j_call: TRBJ1-6
clone_size: NA
d_call: TRBD1
cdr3_aa: CASSHRGPSPLHF
cdr3_nt: TGTGCCAGCAGCCACAGGGGGCCTTCACCCCTCCACTTT

v_call: TRBV7-6
j_call: TRBJ2-2
clone_size: NA
d_call: TRBD2
cdr3_aa: CASSSRASGGAGELFF
cdr3_nt: TGTGCCAGCAGCTCGAGGGCTAGCGGGGGGGCCGGGGAGCTGTTTTTT

v_call: TRBV27
j_call: TRBJ1-5
clone_size: few
d_call: TRBD1
cdr3_aa: CASSMAGGLAQHF
cdr3_nt: TGTGCCAGCAGTATGGCAGGGGGTTTAGCCCAGCATTTT

v_call: TRBV2
j_call: TRBJ2-7
clone_size: NA
d_call: NA
cdr3_aa: CASTPVYEQYF
cdr3_nt: TGTGCCAGCACCCCAGTCTACGAGCAGTACTTC

v_call: TRBV30
j_call: TRBJ1-6
clone_size: once
d_call: NA
cdr3_aa: CAWSDRRGSPLHF
cdr3_nt: TGTGCCTGGAGTGACCGGCGAGGTTCACCCCTCCACTTT

v_call: TRBV6-5
j_call: TRBJ1-2
clone_size: NA
d_call: TRBD1
cdr3_aa: CASSYHANRGQGYTF
cdr3_nt: TGTGCCAGCAGTTACCACGCGAACAGGGGGCAAGGCTACACCTTC

v_call: TRBV4-3
j_call: TRBJ2-7
clone_size: NA
d_call: TRBD2
cdr3_aa: CASSPYLSGTLSNEQYF
cdr3_nt: TGCGCCAGCAGCCCATACCTTAGCGGGACCCTAAGCAACGAGCAGTACTTC

v_call: TRBV4-1
j_call: TRBJ2-7
clone_size: NA
d_call: NA
cdr3_aa: CASSLTGMGEQYF
cdr3_nt: TGCGCCAGCAGCCTCACAGGGATGGGCGAGCAGTACTTC

v_call: TRBV6-1
j_call: TRBJ1-3
clone_size: NA
d_call: NA
cdr3_aa: CASCLGLSGNTIYF
cdr3_nt: TGTGCCAGTTGTCTTGGACTCTCTGGAAACACCATATATTTT

v_call: TRBV29-1
j_call: TRBJ2-7
clone_size: NA
d_call: TRBD1
cdr3_aa: CSVLRTGGSYEQYF
cdr3_nt: TGCAGCGTTCTCAGGACAGGGGGCTCATACGAGCAGTACTTC

v_call: TRBV19
j_call: TRBJ2-1
clone_size: NA
d_call: NA
cdr3_aa: CASSTQGSSYNEQFF
cdr3_nt: TGTGCCAGTAGCACTCAGGGCAGCTCCTACAATGAGCAGTTCTTC

v_call: TRBV28
j_call: TRBJ1-1
clone_size: NA
d_call: TRBD1
cdr3_aa: CASSHRGMNTEAFF
cdr3_nt: TGTGCCAGCAGTCACAGGGGGATGAACACTGAAGCTTTCTTT

v_call: TRBV7-8
j_call: TRBJ2-7
clone_size: NA
d_call: NA
cdr3_aa: CASSLTQGVLGIEQYF
cdr3_nt: TGTGCCAGCAGCCTCACCCAAGGGGTTCTGGGTATCGAGCAGTACTTC

v_call: TRBV6-5
j_call: TRBJ1-2
clone_size: NA
d_call: TRBD1
cdr3_aa: CASSLRTGERGYTF
cdr3_nt: TGTGCCAGCAGCCTACGGACAGGGGAACGTGGCTACACCTTC

v_call: TRBV6-5
j_call: TRBJ1-5
clone_size: NA
d_call: TRBD1
cdr3_aa: CASSRDRVDQPQHF
cdr3_nt: TGTGCCAGCAGTAGGGACAGGGTCGATCAGCCCCAGCATTTT

v_call: TRBV11-1
j_call: TRBJ2-7
clone_size: NA
d_call: TRBD2
cdr3_aa: CASSLLGTSGRIYEQYF
cdr3_nt: TGTGCCAGCAGCTTATTAGGGACTAGCGGGAGGATCTACGAGCAGTACTTC

v_call: TRBV28
j_call: TRBJ2-1
clone_size: NA
d_call: TRBD2
cdr3_aa: CASSFPWSAGGRNEQFF
cdr3_nt: TGTGCCAGCAGTTTCCCCTGGTCAGCGGGAGGCAGGAATGAGCAGTTCTTC

v_call: TRBV25-1
j_call: TRBJ1-6
clone_size: NA
d_call: NA
cdr3_aa: CASSGPLPGVGASPLHF
cdr3_nt: TGTGCCAGCAGTGGTCCGCTTCCCGGGGTCGGAGCTTCACCCCTCCACTTT

v_call: TRBV5-4
j_call: TRBJ2-2
clone_size: NA
d_call: NA
cdr3_aa: CASSSRTAGELFF
cdr3_nt: TGTGCCAGCAGCTCCAGGACAGCCGGGGAGCTGTTTTTT

v_call: TRBV25-1
j_call: TRBJ2-2
clone_size: NA
d_call: TRBD1
cdr3_aa: CATGDRGELFF
cdr3_nt: TGTGCCACCGGGGACAGGGGGGAGCTGTTTTTT

v_call: TRBV5-1
j_call: TRBJ1-2
clone_size: NA
d_call: NA
cdr3_aa: CASSLDGVNYGYTF
cdr3_nt: TGCGCCAGCAGCTTGGACGGGGTTAACTATGGCTACACCTTC

v_call: TRBV6-1
j_call: TRBJ1-1
clone_size: few
d_call: NA
cdr3_aa: CASSVSGRGGTEAFF
cdr3_nt: TGTGCCAGCAGTGTTTCCGGGAGGGGGGGCACTGAAGCTTTCTTT

v_call: TRBV7-2
j_call: TRBJ2-1
clone_size: NA
d_call: TRBD1
cdr3_aa: CASSFSGQGYNEQFF
cdr3_nt: TGTGCCAGCAGCTTCTCGGGACAGGGCTACAATGAGCAGTTCTTC

v_call: TRBV19
j_call: TRBJ2-7
clone_size: once
d_call: TRBD2
cdr3_aa: CASTSRDYPYEQYF
cdr3_nt: TGTGCCAGTACCAGCCGGGACTACCCCTACGAGCAGTACTTC

v_call: TRBV7-9
j_call: TRBJ2-1
clone_size: NA
d_call: TRBD1
cdr3_aa: CASSLRTGRNKRGDNEQFF
cdr3_nt: TGTGCCAGCAGCCTACGGACAGGGAGGAACAAAAGGGGGGACAATGAGCAGTTCTTC

v_call: TRBV5-1
j_call: TRBJ1-2
clone_size: NA
d_call: TRBD1
cdr3_aa: CASSGESGTGDGYTF
cdr3_nt: TGCGCCAGCAGCGGGGAGTCCGGGACAGGGGATGGCTACACCTTC

v_call: TRBV5-1
j_call: TRBJ1-4
clone_size: NA
d_call: TRBD1
cdr3_aa: CASSLEGYRGINEKLFF
cdr3_nt: TGCGCCAGCAGCTTGGAAGGCTACAGGGGTATTAATGAAAAACTGTTTTTT

v_call: TRBV7-6
j_call: TRBJ2-5
clone_size: NA
d_call: TRBD2
cdr3_aa: CASSSSPAGTSGSPGTQYF
cdr3_nt: TGTGCCAGCAGCTCTTCACCTGCCGGGACTAGCGGGTCTCCGGGGACCCAGTACTTC

v_call: TRBV5-5
j_call: TRBJ1-5
clone_size: NA
d_call: NA
cdr3_aa: CASSSVSVLYSNQPQHF
cdr3_nt: TGTGCCAGCAGTTCAGTATCAGTGTTGTATAGCAATCAGCCCCAGCATTTT

v_call: TRBV5-1
j_call: TRBJ1-2
clone_size: NA
d_call: NA
cdr3_aa: CASSISSGVTNYGYTF
cdr3_nt: TGCGCCAGCAGTATAAGCTCAGGGGTAACTAACTATGGCTACACCTTC